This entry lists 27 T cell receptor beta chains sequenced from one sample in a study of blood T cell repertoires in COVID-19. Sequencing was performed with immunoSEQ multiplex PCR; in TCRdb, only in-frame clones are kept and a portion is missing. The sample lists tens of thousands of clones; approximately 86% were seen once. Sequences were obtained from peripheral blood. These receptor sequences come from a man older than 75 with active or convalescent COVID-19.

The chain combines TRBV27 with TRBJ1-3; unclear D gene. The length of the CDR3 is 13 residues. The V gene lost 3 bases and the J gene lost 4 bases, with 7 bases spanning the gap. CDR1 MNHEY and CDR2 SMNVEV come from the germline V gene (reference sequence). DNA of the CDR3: TGTGCCAGCAGTTTCTACCCGGGAAACACCATATATTTT. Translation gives CASSFYPGNTIYF.

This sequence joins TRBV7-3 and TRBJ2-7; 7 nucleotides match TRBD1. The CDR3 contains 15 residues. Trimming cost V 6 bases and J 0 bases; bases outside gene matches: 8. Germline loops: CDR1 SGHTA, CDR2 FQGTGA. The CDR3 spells CASRQTGVCSYEQYV. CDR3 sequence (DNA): TGTGCCAGCAGACAAACAGGGGTTTGCTCCTACGAGCAGTACGTC.

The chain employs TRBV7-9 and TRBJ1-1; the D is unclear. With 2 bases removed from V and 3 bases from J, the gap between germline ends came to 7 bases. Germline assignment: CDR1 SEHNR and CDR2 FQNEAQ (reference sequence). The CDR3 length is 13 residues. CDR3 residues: CASSLTGDTEAFF. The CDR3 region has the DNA TGTGCCAGCAGCTTAACCGGTGACACTGAAGCTTTCTTT.

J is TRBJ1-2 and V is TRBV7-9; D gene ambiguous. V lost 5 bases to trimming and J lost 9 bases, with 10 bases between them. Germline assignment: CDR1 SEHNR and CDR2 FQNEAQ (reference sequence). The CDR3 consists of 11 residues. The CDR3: CASSNSRSYTF. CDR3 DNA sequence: TGTGCCAGCAGCAATTCCAGGAGCTACACCTTC.

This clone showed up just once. The CDR3 sequence: CASRTGTDMNTEAFF. CDR3 DNA: TGTGCCAGTCGGACAGGGACGGATATGAACACTGAAGCTTTCTTT. The rearrangement links TRBV27 to TRBJ1-1; 8 bases align to TRBD1. V lost 9 bases and J lost 0; bases outside the gene matches: 9. CDR1 and CDR2 (germline): MNHEY, SMNVEV (reference sequence). The CDR3 sequence is 15 residues long.

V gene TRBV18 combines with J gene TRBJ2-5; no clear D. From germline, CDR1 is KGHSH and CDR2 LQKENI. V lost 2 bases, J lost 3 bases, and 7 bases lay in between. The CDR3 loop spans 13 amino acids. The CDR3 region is CASSPNRKETQYF. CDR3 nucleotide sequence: TGTGCCAGCTCACCAAACAGAAAAGAGACCCAGTACTTC. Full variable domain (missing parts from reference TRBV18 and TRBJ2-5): NAGVMQNPRHLVRRRGQEARLRCSPMKGHSHVYWYRQLPEEGLKFMVYLQKENIIDESGMPKERFSAEFPKEGPSILRIQQVVRGDSAAYFCASSPNRKETQYFGPGTRLLVL.

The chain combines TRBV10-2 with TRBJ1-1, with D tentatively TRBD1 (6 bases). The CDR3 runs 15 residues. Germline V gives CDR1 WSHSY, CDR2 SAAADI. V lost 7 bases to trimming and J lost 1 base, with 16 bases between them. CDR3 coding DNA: TGCGCCAGCACTCAGGGGACCACAGGGAACACTGAAGCTTTCTTT. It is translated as CASTQGTTGNTEAFF.

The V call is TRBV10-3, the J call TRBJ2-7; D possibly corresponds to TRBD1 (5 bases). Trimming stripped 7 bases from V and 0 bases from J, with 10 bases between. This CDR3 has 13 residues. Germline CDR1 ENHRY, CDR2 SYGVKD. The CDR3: CAIKQESSYEQYV. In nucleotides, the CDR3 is TGTGCCATCAAACAGGAGAGCTCCTACGAGCAGTACGTC.

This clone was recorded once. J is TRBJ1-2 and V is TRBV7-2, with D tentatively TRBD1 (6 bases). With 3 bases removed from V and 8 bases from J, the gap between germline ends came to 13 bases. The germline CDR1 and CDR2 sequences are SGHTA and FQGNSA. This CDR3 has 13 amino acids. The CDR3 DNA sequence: TGTGCCAGCAGCTTTAGGGGGTTGAGAGGCTACACCTTC. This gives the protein CASSFRGLRGYTF.

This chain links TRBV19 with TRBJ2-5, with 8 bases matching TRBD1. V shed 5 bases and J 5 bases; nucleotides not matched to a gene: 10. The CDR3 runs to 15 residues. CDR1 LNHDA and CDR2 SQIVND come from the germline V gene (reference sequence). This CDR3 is CASSPTGQDAETQYF. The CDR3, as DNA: TGTGCCAGTAGTCCGACGGGACAGGACGCTGAGACCCAGTACTTC.

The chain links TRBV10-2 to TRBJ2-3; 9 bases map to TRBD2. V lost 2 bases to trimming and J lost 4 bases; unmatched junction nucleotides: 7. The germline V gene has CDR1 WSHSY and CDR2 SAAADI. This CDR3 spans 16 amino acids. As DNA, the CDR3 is TGCGCCAGCAGTGAGCAGATAGCGGGGGCATCAGATACGCAGTATTTT. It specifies CASSEQIAGASDTQYF.

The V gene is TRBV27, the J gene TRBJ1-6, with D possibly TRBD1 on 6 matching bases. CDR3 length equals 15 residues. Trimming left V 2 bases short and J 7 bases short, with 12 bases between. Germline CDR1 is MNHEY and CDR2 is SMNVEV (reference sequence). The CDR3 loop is CASSLGGGGNSPLHF. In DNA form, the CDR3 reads TGTGCCAGCAGTTTAGGGGGAGGGGGGAATTCACCCCTCCACTTT.

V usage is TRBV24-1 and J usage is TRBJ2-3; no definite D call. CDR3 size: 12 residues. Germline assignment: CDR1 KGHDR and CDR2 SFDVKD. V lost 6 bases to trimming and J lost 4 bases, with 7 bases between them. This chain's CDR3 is CATSMGPDTQYF. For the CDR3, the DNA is TGTGCCACCAGTATGGGCCCAGATACGCAGTATTTT.

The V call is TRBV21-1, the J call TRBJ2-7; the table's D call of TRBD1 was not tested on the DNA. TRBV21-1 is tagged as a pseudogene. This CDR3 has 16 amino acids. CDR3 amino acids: CASSKGKKGQGYEQYV. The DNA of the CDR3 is TGTGCCAGCAGCAAAGGTAAGAAAGGACAGGGCTACGAGCAGTACGTC.

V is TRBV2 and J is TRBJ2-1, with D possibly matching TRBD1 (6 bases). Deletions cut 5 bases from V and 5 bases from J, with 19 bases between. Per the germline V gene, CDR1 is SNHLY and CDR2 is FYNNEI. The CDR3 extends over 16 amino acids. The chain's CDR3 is CASSKGVAVPDNEQFF. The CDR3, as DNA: TGTGCCAGCAGTAAGGGGGTTGCGGTCCCCGACAATGAGCAGTTCTTC.

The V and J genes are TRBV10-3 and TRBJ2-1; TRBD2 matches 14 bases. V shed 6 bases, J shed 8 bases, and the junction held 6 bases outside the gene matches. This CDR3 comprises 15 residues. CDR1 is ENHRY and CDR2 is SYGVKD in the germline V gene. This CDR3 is CAIRAGTSGSDEQFF. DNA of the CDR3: TGTGCCATCAGGGCCGGGACTAGCGGGAGTGATGAGCAGTTCTTC.

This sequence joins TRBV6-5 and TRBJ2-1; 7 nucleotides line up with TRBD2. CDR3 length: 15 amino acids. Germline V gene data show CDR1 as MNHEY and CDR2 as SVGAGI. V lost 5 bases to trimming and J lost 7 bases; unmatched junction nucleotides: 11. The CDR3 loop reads CASSKDRGRRNEQFF. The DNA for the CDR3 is TGTGCCAGCAGTAAGGATCGCGGGAGAAGGAATGAGCAGTTCTTC.

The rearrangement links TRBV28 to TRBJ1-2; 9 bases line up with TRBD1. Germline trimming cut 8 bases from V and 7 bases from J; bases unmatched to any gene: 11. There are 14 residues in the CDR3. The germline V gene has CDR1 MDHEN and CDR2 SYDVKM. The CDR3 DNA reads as TGTGCCAGCCTTACTCCGGGACAGGGTAGTGGCTACACCTTC. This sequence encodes CASLTPGQGSGYTF.

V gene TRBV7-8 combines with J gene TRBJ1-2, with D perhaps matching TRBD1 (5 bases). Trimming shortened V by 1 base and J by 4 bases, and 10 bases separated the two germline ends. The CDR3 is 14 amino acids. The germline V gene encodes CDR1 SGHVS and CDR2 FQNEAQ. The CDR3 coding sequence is TGTGCCAGCAGCTTAGAGGGGAAGACCTATGGCTACACCTTC. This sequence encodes CASSLEGKTYGYTF.

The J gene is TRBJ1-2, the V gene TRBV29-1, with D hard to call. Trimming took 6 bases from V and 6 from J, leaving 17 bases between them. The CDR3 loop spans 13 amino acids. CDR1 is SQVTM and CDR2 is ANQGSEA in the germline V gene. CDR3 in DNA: TGCAGCGTCCCAGCGGGAGGGAAGGATGGCTACACCTTC. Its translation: CSVPAGGKDGYTF. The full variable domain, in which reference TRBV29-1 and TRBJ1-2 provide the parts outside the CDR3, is SAVISQKPSRDICQRGTSLTIQCQVDSQVTMMFWYRQQPGQSLTLIATANQGSEATYESGFVIDKFPISRPNLTFSTLTVSNMSPEDSSIYLCSVPAGGKDGYTFGSGTRLTVV.

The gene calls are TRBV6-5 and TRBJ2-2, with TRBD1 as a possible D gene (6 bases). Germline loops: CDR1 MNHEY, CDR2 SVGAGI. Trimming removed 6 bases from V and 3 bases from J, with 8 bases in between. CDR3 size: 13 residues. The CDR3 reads CASRRQDTGELFF. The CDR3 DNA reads TGTGCCAGCAGAAGACAGGACACCGGGGAGCTGTTTTTT.

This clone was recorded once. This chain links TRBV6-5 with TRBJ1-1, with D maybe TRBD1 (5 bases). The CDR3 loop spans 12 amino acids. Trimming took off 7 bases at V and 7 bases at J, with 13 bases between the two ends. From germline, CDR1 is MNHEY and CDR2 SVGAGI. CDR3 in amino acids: CASTFTTGEAFF. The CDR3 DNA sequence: TGTGCCAGCACCTTTACCACAGGTGAAGCTTTCTTT.

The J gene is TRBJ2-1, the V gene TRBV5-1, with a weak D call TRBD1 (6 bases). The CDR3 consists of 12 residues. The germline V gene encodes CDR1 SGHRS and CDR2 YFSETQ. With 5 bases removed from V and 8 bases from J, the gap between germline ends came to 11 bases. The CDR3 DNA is TGCGCCAGCAGGGAACAGGGCGATGAGCAGTTCTTC. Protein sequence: CASREQGDEQFF.

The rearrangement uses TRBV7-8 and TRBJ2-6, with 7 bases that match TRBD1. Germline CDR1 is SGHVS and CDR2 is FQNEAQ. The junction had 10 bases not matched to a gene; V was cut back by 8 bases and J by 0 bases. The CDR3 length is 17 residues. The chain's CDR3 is CASGPTGVTSGANVLTF. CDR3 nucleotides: TGTGCCAGCGGACCTACAGGGGTCACCTCTGGGGCCAACGTCCTGACTTTC.

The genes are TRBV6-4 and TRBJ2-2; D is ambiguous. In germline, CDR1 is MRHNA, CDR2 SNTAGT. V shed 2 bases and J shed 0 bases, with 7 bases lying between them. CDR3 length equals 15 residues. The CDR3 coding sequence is TGTGCCAGCAGTGACGCATCGGCGAACACCGGGGAGCTGTTTTTT. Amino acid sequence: CASSDASANTGELFF.

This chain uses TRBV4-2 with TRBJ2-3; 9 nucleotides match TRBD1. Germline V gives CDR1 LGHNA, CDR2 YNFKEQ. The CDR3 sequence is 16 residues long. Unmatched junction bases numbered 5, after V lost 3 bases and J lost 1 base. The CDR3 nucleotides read TGTGCCAGCAGCCATCCGGGACAGGGAGGCACAGATACGCAGTATTTT. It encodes CASSHPGQGGTDTQYF.

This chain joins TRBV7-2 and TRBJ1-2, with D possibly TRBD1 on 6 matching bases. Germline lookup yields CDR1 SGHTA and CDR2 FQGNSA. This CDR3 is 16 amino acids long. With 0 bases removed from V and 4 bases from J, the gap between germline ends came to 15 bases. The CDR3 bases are TGTGCCAGCAGCTTAGCCACAAGGGGGTATGGCTATGGCTACACCTTC. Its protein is CASSLATRGYGYGYTF.